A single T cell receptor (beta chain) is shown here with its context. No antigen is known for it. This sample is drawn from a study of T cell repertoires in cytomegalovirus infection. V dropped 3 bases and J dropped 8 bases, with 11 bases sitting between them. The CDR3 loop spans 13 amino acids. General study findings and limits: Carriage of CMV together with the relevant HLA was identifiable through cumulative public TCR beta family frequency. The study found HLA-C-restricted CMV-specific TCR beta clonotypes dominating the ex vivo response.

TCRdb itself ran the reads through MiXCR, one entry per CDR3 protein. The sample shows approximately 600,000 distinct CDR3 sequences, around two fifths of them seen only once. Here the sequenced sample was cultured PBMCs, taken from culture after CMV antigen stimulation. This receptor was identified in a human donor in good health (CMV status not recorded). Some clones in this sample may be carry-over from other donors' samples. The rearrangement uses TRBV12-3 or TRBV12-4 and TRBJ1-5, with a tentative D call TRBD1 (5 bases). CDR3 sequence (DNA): TGTGCCAGCAGTTTCGGGGGATGGGAGCCCCAGCATTTT. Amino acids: CASSFGGWEPQHF.